This T cell receptor beta chain derives from a study of T cells in Graves' hyperthyroidism and ophthalmopathy. Study-level points and caveats: Blood also showed most of the thyroid clonotypes that were expanded above 0.001.

Comments on this clonotype: The antigen is not known.

The CDR3 regions of TCR beta were amplified from RNA transcripts. First-round RT-PCR targeting the TCR CDR3 was performed with the HTBI primer set. TCRdb recomputed calls from the multiplex PCR reads with MiXCR, one row per CDR3 protein. The table includes about 410,000 distinct CDR3 sequences, around 15% detected once. Germline CDR1 is SNHLY and CDR2 is FYNNEI. The V end was cut by 6 bases, the J end by 8 bases, with 13 bases between. This CDR3 has 13 amino acids. Ophthalmopathy patients all had a Clinical Activity Score of at least 3, a NOSPECS grade of at least 4 and disease under 3 months old. Used for diagnoses were clinical symptoms, serum thyroxine and TRAb, thyroid ultrasound and orbital computed tomography. The source of the PBMCs was 8.5 to 10 ml of fresh peripheral blood.

The sample consisted of blood. V usage is TRBV2 and J usage is TRBJ1-4; maybe TRBD1 (5 bases). The sequence was obtained from a man younger than 30 with Graves' ophthalmopathy. The DNA of the CDR3 is TGTGCCAGCAGCGGGGCAGGGTGGGAAAAACTGTTTTTT. It codes for CASSGAGWEKLFF.